The present entry profiles one T cell receptor beta chain with its context. The antigen is unknown. This sample was included in a study of T-cell reconstitution after alpha-beta-depleted transplantation in children. Study results and limitations: One year post-transplant, T-cell counts and diversity were largely derived from T cells produced anew. After transplant, at about two months, alpha-beta T cells were reportedly derived from several hundred expanded graft clones. Surviving recipient T cells and thymic progenitors underlay high day-60 TCRbeta diversity in some patients.

Construction of the TCRbeta library involved unique molecular identifiers. TCRdb reanalysed the PCR reads using MiXCR and keeps one entry per CDR3 protein. The data contain about 980,000 distinct CDR3 sequences, about 30% of them singletons. After removal of 5 bases from V and 6 bases from J, the junction contained 5 bases not matched to a gene. The CDR3 totals 13 residues. CDR1 and CDR2 (germline): LGHNA, YSLEER. The source material was PBMCs, mostly from graft donor cells, sampled 360 days after TCRalphabeta/CD19-depleted stem cell transplant. The chain is built from TRBV4-3 and TRBJ2-7, with 9 bases lining up with TRBD1. The receptor comes from a boy under two years old who had a stem cell transplant for SCID, so the T cells may come from the graft donor. The CDR3 DNA reads as TGCGCCAGCAGCAGGGGACAGGGCTTCGAGCAGTACTTC. Amino acids: CASSRGQGFEQYF.